The 27 T cell receptor beta chains below come from one sample, sequenced in a study of blood T cells in healthy people across ages. Combining a sample-barcoded 5' primer with a J-beta primer mix, a second PCR ran for 7 to 11 cycles. TCRdb itself ran the 5' RACE reads through MiXCR, one entry per CDR3 protein. The table shows around 800,000 distinct CDR3 sequences, with roughly 24% occurring only once. These data were also filed under a second study, of T cells of mothers and their children.

The sequencing input was blood. All receptors derive from a boy younger than 18 in good health.

The gene calls are TRBV7-3 and TRBJ2-3; TRBD1 aligns across 7 bases. Unmatched junction bases numbered 13, after V lost 5 bases and J lost 5 bases. This CDR3 has 16 amino acids. Germline loops: CDR1 SGHTA, CDR2 FQGTGA. CDR3 nucleotide sequence: TGTGCCAGCAGCGAAACCGGGACAGCGACTCTAGATACGCAGTATTTT. This codes for CASSETGTATLDTQYF.

This chain joins TRBV6-2 or TRBV6-3 and TRBJ2-5, with 10 bases lining up with TRBD2. Germline CDR1 and CDR2: MNHEY and SVGEGT. The CDR3 spans 18 residues. J was trimmed by 0 bases and V by 6 bases; bases with no gene match: 13. This CDR3 is CASSPRLAGVPYQETQYF. Written as DNA, the CDR3 is TGTGCCAGCAGCCCCCGGCTAGCGGGGGTCCCGTACCAAGAGACCCAGTACTTC.

The chain is built from TRBV10-3 and TRBJ2-3; D call uncertain. The CDR3 totals 11 residues. Germline lookup yields CDR1 ENHRY and CDR2 SYGVKD. V lost 11 bases to trimming and J lost 5 bases, with 11 bases between them. The CDR3 coding sequence is TGTGCCTCGGCTCAGGAAGATACGCAGTATTTT. Translated: CASAQEDTQYF.

This clonotype was seen a few times. This chain connects TRBV4-1 to TRBJ1-5; D perhaps matches TRBD1 (5 bases). CDR3 length equals 16 residues. V lost 4 bases to trimming and J lost 0 bases, with 13 bases between them. Looked up from germline, CDR1 is MGHRA and CDR2 is YSYEKL. The CDR3 region is CASSRASRGSNQPQHF. For the CDR3, the DNA is TGCGCCAGCAGCCGGGCCTCGAGGGGTAGCAATCAGCCCCAGCATTTT.

This clonotype showed up just a few times. The gene calls are TRBV9 and TRBJ2-3; D call uncertain. V was pared by 3 bases and J by 0 bases, with 8 bases between. The CDR3 has 14 residues. Germline V gives CDR1 SGDLS, CDR2 YYNGEE. CDR3 nucleotides: TGTGCCAGCAGCGACGTCGGCAGCACAGATACGCAGTATTTT. Translating it yields CASSDVGSTDTQYF.

The chain uses TRBV7-9 and TRBJ1-1, with D unclear. Between the trimmed V and J ends, which lost 11 bases and 2 bases, there was a span of 6 bases. The CDR3 spans 10 residues. Germline-derived CDR1 and CDR2 are SEHNR and FQNEAQ (reference sequence). For the CDR3, the DNA is TGTGCCTCCGGCAACACTGAAGCTTTCTTT. Translation: CASGNTEAFF.

This clonotype occurred a few times. The chain employs TRBV14 and TRBJ1-1; 7 positions match TRBD1. The germline CDR1 and CDR2 sequences are SGHDN and FVKESK. The CDR3 has 14 amino acids. J lost 4 bases, V lost 4 bases, and 6 bases had no gene match. For the CDR3, the DNA is TGTGCCAGCAGCCGAGTCAGGGGGGTCACTGAAGCTTTCTTT. This gives the protein CASSRVRGVTEAFF.

This clonotype was seen more than once but under ten times. V gene TRBV7-2 combines with J gene TRBJ1-3; D remains unclear. The CDR3 is 14 residues long. CDR1 SGHTA and CDR2 FQGNSA come from the germline V gene. Deletions cut 6 bases from V and 2 bases from J, with 11 bases between. The CDR3 DNA reads as TGTGCCAGCAGTCGACGAGTAGCTGGAAACACCATATATTTT. It yields the protein CASSRRVAGNTIYF.

The rearrangement uses TRBV7-6 and TRBJ1-4, with D possibly matching TRBD1 (5 bases). The V end lost 1 base, the J end lost 8 bases, and 14 bases lay between the germline ends. Per germline, CDR1 SGHVS and CDR2 FNYEAQ. The CDR3 is made up of 15 amino acids. CDR3 sequence: CASSLVPGPSEKLFF. Here the CDR3 DNA reads TGTGCCAGCAGCTTAGTTCCGGGACCCTCAGAAAAACTGTTTTTT.

This clonotype was counted between two and nine times. The chain couples TRBV5-1 to TRBJ2-6; a possible D gene is TRBD1 (5 bases). The CDR3 totals 18 residues. The V gene lost 0 bases and the J gene lost 4 bases, with 17 bases spanning the gap. Germline V gene sequence: CDR1 SGHRS, CDR2 YFSETQ. This CDR3 is CASSLASGQGAGANVLTF. In DNA form, the CDR3 reads TGCGCCAGCAGCTTGGCCTCTGGACAAGGTGCGGGGGCCAACGTCCTGACTTTC.

This clonotype was seen only a few times. This chain uses TRBV5-1 with TRBJ1-4, with D possibly being TRBD1 (6 bases). The V end lost 6 bases, the J end lost 4 bases, and 10 bases lay between the germline ends. This CDR3 is built from 13 residues. CDR1 and CDR2 from the germline V gene are SGHRS and YFSETQ. Written as DNA, the CDR3 is TGCGCCAGCATGGACAGTGGTAATGAAAAACTGTTTTTT. It encodes CASMDSGNEKLFF.

This clonotype showed up just a few times. The gene calls are TRBV20-1 and TRBJ1-4, with no clear D. Between the trimmed V and J ends, which lost 1 base and 3 bases, there was a span of 0 bases. The CDR3 has 11 residues. The germline V gene has CDR1 DFQATT and CDR2 SNEGSKA (reference sequence). The CDR3 is CSARANEKLFF. CDR3 DNA: TGCAGTGCTAGAGCTAATGAAAAACTGTTTTTT.

The chain recombines TRBV7-8 with TRBJ2-7, with 11 bases matching TRBD1. Germline CDR1 is SGHVS and CDR2 is FQNEAQ. The CDR3 sequence is 16 residues long. Losses at the gene ends were 5 bases for V and 3 bases for J; bases not matched to a gene: 9. The CDR3 region has the DNA TGTGCCAGCAGCGGGACAGGGGGTCGTGGCCTCTACGAGCAGTACTTC. Translated, it gives CASSGTGGRGLYEQYF.

The table lists this clonotype with a few counts. A read error may account for a junction end that differs from germline. The rearrangement joins TRBV20-1 to TRBJ1-3; D possibly corresponds to TRBD1 (6 bases). The CDR3 consists of 15 residues. Germline CDR1 reads DFQATT; CDR2 reads SNEGSKA (reference sequence). The CDR3 loop is CSAPRMGGSGNTTYF. The DNA for the CDR3 is TGCAGTGCTCCTCGCATGGGGGGCTCTGGAAACACCACATATTTT.

This sequence joins TRBV28 and TRBJ1-5; D might be TRBD1 (6 bases). The V gene lost 3 bases and the J gene lost 5 bases, with 20 bases spanning the gap. The CDR3 totals 17 residues. Germline V lookup: CDR1 MDHEN, CDR2 SYDVKM. CDR3 sequence reads: CASSFGSGGGPYQPQHF. In DNA, the CDR3 is TGTGCCAGCAGTTTCGGGAGTGGAGGGGGGCCTTATCAGCCCCAGCATTTT.

The chain joins TRBV30 to TRBJ1-2; tentatively, D is TRBD1 (5 bases). The V end lost 5 bases, the J end lost 2 bases, and 12 bases lay between the germline ends. Per germline, CDR1 GTSNPN and CDR2 SVGIG (reference sequence). The length of the CDR3 is 13 residues. CDR3: CAWGRGQNYGYTF. The CDR3 DNA reads as TGTGCCTGGGGAAGGGGCCAAAACTATGGCTACACCTTC.

This rearrangement joins TRBV20-1 to TRBJ2-1; D could derive from TRBD1 or TRBD2 (6 bases each). The V gene lost 2 bases and the J gene lost 5 bases, with 16 bases spanning the gap. The CDR3 covers 15 residues. Germline lookup yields CDR1 DFQATT and CDR2 SNEGSKA (reference sequence). This chain's CDR3 is CSARTAGGRDNEQFF. The CDR3 DNA reads as TGCAGTGCTAGAACCGCCGGGGGCCGGGACAATGAGCAGTTCTTC.

This chain connects TRBV11-1 to TRBJ1-4; D uncertain. CDR3 size: 15 residues. CDR1 is SGHAT and CDR2 is FQDESV in the germline V gene (reference sequence). The V end was cut by 1 base, the J end by 2 bases, with 8 bases between. CDR3: CASSLEPRTNEKLFF. CDR3 DNA sequence: TGTGCCAGCAGCTTAGAACCGAGGACTAATGAAAAACTGTTTTTT.

Only a few counts were recorded for this clonotype. This chain joins TRBV6-6 and TRBJ2-3, with D uncertain. Germline V lookup: CDR1 MNHNY, CDR2 SVGAGI (reference sequence). The CDR3 spans 14 residues. V was shortened by 5 bases and J by 2 bases, with 11 bases between the two germline ends. CDR3 protein: CASSPNSATDTQYF. CDR3 DNA sequence: TGTGCCAGCAGTCCTAACAGCGCCACAGATACGCAGTATTTT.

The CDR3 region has the DNA TGCAGTGCTAGAAGATTACCCCAGGAAGAGCAGTACTTC. It translates to CSARRLPQEEQYF. V gene TRBV20-1 combines with J gene TRBJ2-7; D is unclear. Looked up from germline, CDR1 is DFQATT and CDR2 is SNEGSKA (reference sequence). The CDR3 has 13 residues. V was shortened by 2 bases and J by 7 bases, with 15 bases between the two germline ends.

This clonotype has more than one count but fewer than ten. The rearrangement joins TRBV18 to TRBJ2-5; D call uncertain. Judging by the DNA end, TRBJ2-7 fits better; the J call may be wrong. The CDR3 sequence is 12 residues long. Germline V gives CDR1 KGHSH, CDR2 LQKENI. DNA of the CDR3: TGTGCCAGCTCATCAATACCCTACGAGCAGTACTTC. It is translated as CASSSIPYEQYF.

The chain combines TRBV11-2 with TRBJ1-3; D call uncertain. This CDR3 is 13 amino acids long. The germline V gene encodes CDR1 SGHAT and CDR2 FQNNGV. V lost 6 bases to trimming and J lost 0 bases, with 6 bases between them. CDR3 bases: TGTGCCAGCAGAGGATACTCTGGAAACACCATATATTTT. It is translated as CASRGYSGNTIYF.

The CDR3 loop reads CAWSVQTFTGELFF. The CDR3 bases are TGTGCCTGGAGTGTACAAACCTTCACCGGGGAGCTGTTTTTT. This chain uses TRBV30 with TRBJ2-2; D unclear. The CDR3 contains 14 residues. Trimming pared 0 bases from V and 4 bases from J, leaving 9 bases between. Germline-derived CDR1 and CDR2 are GTSNPN and SVGIG (reference sequence).

This clonotype turned up a few times. For the CDR3, the DNA is TGTGCCATCAGTGAAATAGACAGCAGAGGGGCCAACGTCCTGACTTTC. It translates to CAISEIDSRGANVLTF. V is TRBV10-3 and J is TRBJ2-6, with D tentatively TRBD1 (5 bases). Germline lookup yields CDR1 ENHRY and CDR2 SYGVKD. Deletions cut 3 bases from V and 4 bases from J, with 13 bases between. The CDR3 has 16 amino acids.

The chain uses TRBV6-5 and TRBJ2-1; 12 bases match TRBD2. The CDR3 is 16 amino acids. In germline, CDR1 is MNHEY, CDR2 SVGAGI. V lost 6 bases and J lost 2; bases outside the gene matches: 5. Here the CDR3 reads CASSYTSGGPYNEQFF. DNA of the CDR3: TGTGCCAGCAGCTACACTAGCGGGGGGCCCTACAATGAGCAGTTCTTC.

This chain joins TRBV28 and TRBJ1-4; D might be TRBD1 (5 bases). Deletions cut 7 bases from V and 12 bases from J, with 15 bases between. Germline V lookup: CDR1 MDHEN, CDR2 SYDVKM. This CDR3 is built from 12 residues. The CDR3 sequence is CASTLGQRQLFF. The CDR3 nucleotides are TGTGCCAGCACCCTGGGGCAGAGGCAACTGTTTTTT.

This clonotype showed up just a few times. V gene TRBV6-2 or TRBV6-3 combines with J gene TRBJ2-3; TRBD2 agrees at 9 bases. Trimming took 5 bases from V and 3 from J; bases not matched to a gene: 3. Germline values: CDR1 MNHEY, CDR2 SVGEGT. This CDR3 has 14 residues. The CDR3 DNA reads TGTGCCAGCAGTCGCGGGGGGGAAACAGATACGCAGTATTTT. It translates to CASSRGGETDTQYF.